The present T cell receptor (beta chain) was sequenced within a study of shared clonotypes between healthy human individuals. The method was immunoSEQ multiplex PCR; TCRdb's version includes in-frame clones alone and lacks a portion of them. The sample includes roughly 890,000 clones, nearly 95% of them seen just once. Naive-designated CD8 cells lacked CD45RO, were positively enriched for CCR7, and omitted terminally differentiated effector memory CD45RA+ cells. Adult Caucasians living in Nashville, Tennessee made up all of the donors. From germline, CDR1 is SGHAT and CDR2 FQNNGV. This CDR3 is built from 18 residues. V was pared by 6 bases and J by 7 bases, with 12 bases of the junction left unmatched.

This sequence originates from a man aged 25-45 years in good health. What was sequenced was naive CD8+ T cells sorted from blood. The chain uses TRBV11-2 and TRBJ2-2, with 15 bases matching TRBD2. The CDR3 DNA reads TGTGCCAGCAGGCCCTATGGGGGACTAGCGGGAGGTCACGGGGAGCTGTTTTTT. It encodes CASRPYGGLAGGHGELFF.